This T cell receptor (beta chain) is from a study of CD8 T cells in Susac syndrome. The V and J ends lost 2 bases and 0 bases respectively, with 11 bases between them. The CDR3 is 15 residues long. In germline, CDR1 is SGHVS, CDR2 FQNEAQ. An input of about 0.5 to 1 ug of RNA was subjected to reverse transcription using random hexamers. The method of amplification for TCR beta CDR3 was immunoSEQ multiplex PCR, covering 54 Vbeta and 13 Jbeta. TCRdb re-called the immunoSEQ multiplex PCR reads with MiXCR, one entry per CDR3 protein. The table has around 300,000 distinct CDR3 sequences, 75% to 90% seen once. CD8+ and CD4+ blood T cells underwent TCR beta sequencing. It was treatment-naive patients with stable or active relapsing-remitting disease who made up the multiple sclerosis controls.

The TCR was taken from a human donor with multiple sclerosis. The specimen sequenced was CD8+ T cells from PBMCs. The gene calls are TRBV7-8 and TRBJ2-7; D is unresolved. The DNA of the CDR3 is TGTGCCAGCAGCTTACGGCAGGAGAACTCCTACGAGCAGTACTTC. This gives the protein CASSLRQENSYEQYF. The whole variable domain, filled in from reference TRBV7-8 and TRBJ2-7, reads GAGVSQSPRYKVAKRGQDVALRCDPISGHVSLFWYQQALGQGPEFLTYFQNEAQLDKSGLPSDRFFAERPEGSVSTLKIQRTQQEDSAVYLCASSLRQENSYEQYFGPGTRLTVT.